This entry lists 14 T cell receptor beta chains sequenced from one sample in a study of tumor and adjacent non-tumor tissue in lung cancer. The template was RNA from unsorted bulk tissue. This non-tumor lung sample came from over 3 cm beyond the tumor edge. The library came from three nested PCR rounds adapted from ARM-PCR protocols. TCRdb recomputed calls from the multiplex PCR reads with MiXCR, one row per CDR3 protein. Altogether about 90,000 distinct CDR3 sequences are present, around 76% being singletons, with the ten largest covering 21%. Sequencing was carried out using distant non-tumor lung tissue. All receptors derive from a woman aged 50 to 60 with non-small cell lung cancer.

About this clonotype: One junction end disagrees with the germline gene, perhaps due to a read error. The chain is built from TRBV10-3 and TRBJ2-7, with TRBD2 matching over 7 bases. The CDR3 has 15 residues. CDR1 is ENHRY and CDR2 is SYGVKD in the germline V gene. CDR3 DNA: TGTGTCATCAGTCCAACTAGCGAAACTTCCCACGAGCAGTACTTC. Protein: CVISPTSETSHEQYF.

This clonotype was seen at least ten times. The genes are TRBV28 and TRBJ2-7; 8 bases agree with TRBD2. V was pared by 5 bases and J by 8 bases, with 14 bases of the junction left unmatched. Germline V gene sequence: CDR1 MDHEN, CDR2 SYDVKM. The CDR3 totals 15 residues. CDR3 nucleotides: TGTGCCAGCAGTGATCTAGCGGGTGGGGCCGCTAAGCAGTACTTC. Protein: CASSDLAGGAAKQYF.

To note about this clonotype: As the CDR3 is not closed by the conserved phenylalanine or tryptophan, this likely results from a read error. For the CDR3, the DNA is TGTGCCAGCCACCACAAAACAGGGGGAGGAGAAAAACTGTTTATT. This gives the protein CASHHKTGGGEKLFI. The chain uses TRBV12-3 or TRBV12-4 and TRBJ1-4; 8 positions agree with TRBD1. There are 15 residues in the CDR3. The J segment lost 8 bases and the V segment lost 8 bases, leaving 13 bases of the junction unmatched.

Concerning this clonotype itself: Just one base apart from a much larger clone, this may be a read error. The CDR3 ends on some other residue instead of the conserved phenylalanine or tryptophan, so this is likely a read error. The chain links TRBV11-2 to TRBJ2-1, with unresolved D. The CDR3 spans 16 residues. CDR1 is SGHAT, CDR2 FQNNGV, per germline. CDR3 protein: CASSFMQEPPHNGQFS. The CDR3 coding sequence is TGTGCCAGCAGCTTCATGCAGGAACCTCCCCACAATGGGCAGTTCTCC.

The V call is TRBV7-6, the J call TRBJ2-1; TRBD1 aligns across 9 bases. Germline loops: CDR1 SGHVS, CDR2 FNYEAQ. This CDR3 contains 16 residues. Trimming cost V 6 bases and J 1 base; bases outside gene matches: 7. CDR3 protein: CASRASGTGSYNEQFF. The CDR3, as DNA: TGTGCCAGCAGGGCGTCCGGGACAGGGTCCTACAATGAGCAGTTCTTC.

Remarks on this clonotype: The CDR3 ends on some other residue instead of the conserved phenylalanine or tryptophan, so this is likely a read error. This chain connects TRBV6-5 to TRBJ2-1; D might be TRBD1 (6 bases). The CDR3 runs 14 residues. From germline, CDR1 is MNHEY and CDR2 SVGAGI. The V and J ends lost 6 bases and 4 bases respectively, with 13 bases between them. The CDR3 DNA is TGTGCCAGCAGGGAGACAGGAGGATACAATGAGCAGTTCCTC. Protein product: CASRETGGYNEQFL.

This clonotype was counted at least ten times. CDR3 in amino acids: CSWGQGNVRIGNEQFF. CDR3 sequence (DNA): TGCAGTTGGGGACAGGGAAACGTGAGGATTGGCAATGAGCAGTTCTTC. V gene TRBV20-1 combines with J gene TRBJ2-1; TRBD1 agrees at 9 bases. This CDR3 has 16 residues. Germline CDR1 DFQATT, CDR2 SNEGSKA (reference sequence). The ends lost 8 bases at V and 6 bases at J; junction bases unmatched: 17.

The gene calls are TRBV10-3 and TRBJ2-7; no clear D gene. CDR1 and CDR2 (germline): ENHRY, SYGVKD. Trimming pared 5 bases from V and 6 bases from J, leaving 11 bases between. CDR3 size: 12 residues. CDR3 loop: CAISLHGCEQYF. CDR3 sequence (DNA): TGTGCCATCAGTTTACATGGGTGCGAGCAGTACTTC.

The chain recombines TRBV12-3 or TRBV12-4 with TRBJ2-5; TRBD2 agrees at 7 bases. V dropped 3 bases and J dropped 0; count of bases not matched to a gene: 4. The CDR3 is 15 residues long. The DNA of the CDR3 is TGTGCCAGCAGTTTTTGGGAGGGGTACCAAGAGACCCAGTACTTC. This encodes CASSFWEGYQETQYF.

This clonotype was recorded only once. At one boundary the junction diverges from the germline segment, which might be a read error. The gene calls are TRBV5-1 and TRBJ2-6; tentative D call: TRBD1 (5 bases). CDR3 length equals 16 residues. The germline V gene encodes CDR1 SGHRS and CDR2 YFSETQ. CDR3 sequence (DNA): TGCGCCAGCAATACAGGCGGCATCTCTGGGACCAACGTCCTGACTTTC. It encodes CASNTGGISGTNVLTF.

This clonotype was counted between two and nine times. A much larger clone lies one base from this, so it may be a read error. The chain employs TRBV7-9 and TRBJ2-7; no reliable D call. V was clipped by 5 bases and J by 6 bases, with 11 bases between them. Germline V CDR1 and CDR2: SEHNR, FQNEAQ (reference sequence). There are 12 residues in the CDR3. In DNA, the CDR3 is TGTGCCAGCAGCCCCCCGGCGATCGAGCAGTACTTC. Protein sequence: CASSPPAIEQYF.

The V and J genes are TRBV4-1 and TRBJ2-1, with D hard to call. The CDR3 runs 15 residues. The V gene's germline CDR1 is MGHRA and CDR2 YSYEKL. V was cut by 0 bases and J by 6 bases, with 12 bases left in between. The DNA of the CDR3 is TGCGCCAGCAGCCAAGATCAGATTAGACTCAATGAGCAGTTCTTC. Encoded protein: CASSQDQIRLNEQFF.

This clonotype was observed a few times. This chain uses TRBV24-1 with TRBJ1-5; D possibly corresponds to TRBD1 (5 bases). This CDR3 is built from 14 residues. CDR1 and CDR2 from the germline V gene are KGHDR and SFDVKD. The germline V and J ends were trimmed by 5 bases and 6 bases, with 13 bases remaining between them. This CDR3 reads CATSGGREGQPQHF. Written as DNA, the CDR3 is TGTGCCACCAGTGGGGGCAGGGAGGGTCAGCCCCAGCATTTT.

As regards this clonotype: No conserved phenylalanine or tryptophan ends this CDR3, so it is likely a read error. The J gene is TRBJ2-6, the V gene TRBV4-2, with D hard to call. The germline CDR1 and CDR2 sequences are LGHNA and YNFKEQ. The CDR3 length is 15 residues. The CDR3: CAGSLSRSGANVLTV. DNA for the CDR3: TGTGCCGGCAGCCTCAGCCGCTCTGGGGCCAACGTCCTGACTGTC.